The 31 T cell receptor beta chains below were found in one sample sequenced in a study of cytomegalovirus exposure and HLA in healthy donors. This PCR relied on a set of 60 Vbeta primers and 13 Jbeta primers. Assay used: immunoSEQ multiplex PCR; TCRdb lists only in-frame clones, some missing. In the table there are some 120,000 clones, about four fifths of which are singletons. Sample: PBMCs. The source of these receptors is a woman in her twenties or thirties in good health and CMV-seronegative.

This sequence joins TRBV5-1 and TRBJ1-4, with a tentative D call TRBD1 (5 bases). The CDR3 extends over 13 amino acids. Per germline, CDR1 SGHRS and CDR2 YFSETQ. Trimming left V 2 bases short and J 12 bases short, with 14 bases between. CDR3 DNA: TGCGCCAGCAGCTTCTCTCAGGGTCTGGAACTGTTTTTT. Its translation is CASSFSQGLELFF. Using reference TRBV5-1 and TRBJ1-4 for the parts outside the CDR3, the full variable domain is KAGVTQTPRYLIKTRGQQVTLSCSPISGHRSVSWYQQTPGQGLQFLFEYFSETQRNKGNFPGRFSGRQFSNSRSEMNVSTLELGDSALYLCASSFSQGLELFFGSGTQLSVL.

V gene TRBV5-8 combines with J gene TRBJ1-3; no clear D gene. CDR1 and CDR2 from the germline V gene are SGHTS and YDEGEE. The ends were cut back, 6 bases at V and 0 bases at J, with 16 bases in the middle. This CDR3 is 16 amino acids long. CDR3 DNA sequence: TGTGCCAGCAAATATTACAATCCTAGCTCTGGAAACACCATATATTTT. Its translation: CASKYYNPSSGNTIYF.

The chain uses TRBV4-3 and TRBJ2-7; D may be TRBD2 (6 bases). Trimming took off 0 bases at V and 4 bases at J, with 13 bases between the two ends. Per the germline V gene, CDR1 is LGHNA and CDR2 is YSLEER. The CDR3 consists of 15 residues. CDR3 nucleotide sequence: TGCGCCAGCAGCCAAGAAGGGGCAGGGAGGTACGAGCAGTACTTC. Amino acids: CASSQEGAGRYEQYF.

The chain has TRBV29-1 and TRBJ2-7; tentatively, D is TRBD2 (6 bases). The CDR3 consists of 13 residues. The V gene's germline CDR1 is SQVTM and CDR2 ANQGSEA. V shed 6 bases and J shed 5 bases, with 17 bases lying between them. Written as DNA, the CDR3 is TGCAGCGTGCAGTCCCTAGCGAGTAACGAGCAGTACTTC. Translated: CSVQSLASNEQYF.

The chain combines TRBV5-1 with TRBJ2-2; 9 nucleotides align to TRBD1. Germline V gives CDR1 SGHRS, CDR2 YFSETQ. V lost 4 bases to trimming and J lost 7 bases; unmatched junction nucleotides: 11. The CDR3 sequence is 16 residues long. The CDR3 DNA is TGCGCCAGCAGCGTCTCCGGGACAGGGTCTATCGGGGAGCTGTTTTTT. The encoded protein is CASSVSGTGSIGELFF.

The chain carries TRBV5-1 and TRBJ1-5, with 10 bases fitting TRBD1. V shed 4 bases, J shed 11 bases, and the junction held 6 bases outside the gene matches. The CDR3 is 13 residues long. The V gene's germline CDR1 is SGHRS and CDR2 YFSETQ. CDR3 region: CASSPIGQGAQHF. CDR3 sequence (DNA): TGCGCCAGCAGCCCAATTGGACAGGGGGCCCAGCATTTT.

The chain employs TRBV19 and TRBJ2-7, with a tentative D call TRBD1 (5 bases). The CDR3 consists of 14 residues. Germline-derived CDR1 and CDR2 are LNHDA and SQIVND (reference sequence). The germline V and J ends were trimmed by 5 bases and 2 bases, with 13 bases remaining between them. Written as DNA, the CDR3 is TGTGCCAGTAGTGTCACAGGTGCAGCCTACGAGCAGTACTTC. Protein: CASSVTGAAYEQYF.

This chain connects TRBV5-1 to TRBJ1-5, with 11 bases matching TRBD1. Germline V gene lookup returns CDR1 SGHRS and CDR2 YFSETQ. Losses at the gene ends were 4 bases for V and 11 bases for J; bases not matched to a gene: 14. There are 16 residues in the CDR3. CDR3 sequence reads: CASSPGQGAGLRAQHF. CDR3 DNA sequence: TGCGCCAGCAGCCCCGGACAGGGGGCCGGTTTAAGGGCCCAGCATTTT. Full variable domain (missing parts from reference TRBV5-1 and TRBJ1-5): KAGVTQTPRYLIKTRGQQVTLSCSPISGHRSVSWYQQTPGQGLQFLFEYFSETQRNKGNFPGRFSGRQFSNSRSEMNVSTLELGDSALYLCASSPGQGAGLRAQHFGDGTRLSIL.

The chain couples TRBV10-3 to TRBJ1-2, with unresolved D. This CDR3 is 12 amino acids long. CDR1 is ENHRY, CDR2 SYGVKD, per germline. Between the trimmed V and J ends, which lost 8 bases and 8 bases, there was a span of 15 bases. This CDR3 reads CAIPSGLVGYTF. The CDR3 nucleotides read TGTGCCATCCCGAGCGGATTGGTGGGCTACACCTTC.

V usage is TRBV19 and J usage is TRBJ1-4; TRBD1 might be the D (5 bases). Per germline, CDR1 LNHDA and CDR2 SQIVND (reference sequence). CDR3 size: 19 residues. V lost 3 bases, J lost 4 bases, and 24 bases lay in between. The CDR3 sequence is CASSITGLRAPGSNEKLFF. In DNA form, the CDR3 reads TGTGCCAGTAGTATTACAGGCCTTCGGGCGCCAGGCAGTAATGAAAAACTGTTTTTT.

This chain joins TRBV6-6 and TRBJ2-5, with D perhaps matching TRBD2 (5 bases). Between the trimmed V and J ends, which lost 2 bases and 5 bases, there was a span of 18 bases. The germline gives CDR1 MNHNY, CDR2 SVGAGI (reference sequence). The CDR3 is made up of 16 amino acids. As DNA, the CDR3 is TGTGCCAGCAGTTACCCGCGGACGGGAACAAGGGAGACCCAGTACTTC. This encodes CASSYPRTGTRETQYF.

This CDR3 reads CASSPWRRSNTEAFF. CDR3 coding DNA: TGTGCCAGCAGTCCTTGGAGGAGGTCGAACACTGAAGCTTTCTTT. The chain employs TRBV6-5 and TRBJ1-1; D remains unclear. The CDR3 runs to 15 residues. V was trimmed by 5 bases and J by 1 base, leaving 14 bases between them. In germline, CDR1 is MNHEY, CDR2 SVGAGI.

The CDR3 sequence: CASSVNSWEEQYF. In nucleotides, the CDR3 is TGTGCCAGCAGTGTCAACAGCTGGGAGGAGCAGTACTTC. The gene calls are TRBV2 and TRBJ2-7; possible D gene TRBD2, 5 bases. This CDR3 is built from 13 residues. Between the trimmed V and J ends, which lost 4 bases and 7 bases, there was a span of 14 bases. CDR1 is SNHLY and CDR2 is FYNNEI in the germline V gene.

The rearrangement joins TRBV9 to TRBJ2-7; 16 bases match TRBD2. Germline V gene lookup returns CDR1 SGDLS and CDR2 YYNGEE. This CDR3 contains 19 residues. The trim removed 2 bases at V and 5 bases at J, leaving 13 bases unmatched. CDR3 sequence (DNA): TGTGCCAGCAGCGTGGATCCGGGACTAGCGGGAGGGCCTCTCAACGAGCAGTACTTC. Translation: CASSVDPGLAGGPLNEQYF.

The chain joins TRBV5-1 to TRBJ2-1; 11 bases line up with TRBD2. The germline CDR1 and CDR2 sequences are SGHRS and YFSETQ. There are 16 residues in the CDR3. V gave up 2 bases and J gave up 2 bases; unmatched junction bases: 3. This CDR3 is CASSLLTSGTYNEQFF. Written as DNA, the CDR3 is TGCGCCAGCAGCTTACTGACTAGCGGGACCTACAATGAGCAGTTCTTC.

This clone was counted only a few times. The chain joins TRBV11-1 to TRBJ1-5, with 7 bases identical to TRBD1. The germline gives CDR1 SGHAT, CDR2 FQDESV (reference sequence). V lost 5 bases and J lost 6; bases outside the gene matches: 7. The CDR3 is 14 amino acids. This CDR3 is CASSAGGIGQPQHF. The CDR3 coding sequence is TGTGCCAGCAGCGCAGGGGGTATAGGTCAGCCCCAGCATTTT.

With regard to this clone: The sample holds other DNA sequences that translate to the same CDR3. This chain links TRBV28 with TRBJ2-5; D is undetermined. Trimming took 2 bases from V and 4 from J, leaving 2 bases between them. The CDR3 loop spans 11 amino acids. Per germline, CDR1 MDHEN and CDR2 SYDVKM. DNA of the CDR3: TGTGCCAGCAGTTTACGAGAGACCCAGTACTTC. Translated: CASSLRETQYF.

This clone has only a few counts. V gene TRBV30 combines with J gene TRBJ1-5; no clear D. CDR3 length: 13 residues. Germline V gives CDR1 GTSNPN, CDR2 SVGIG (reference sequence). V was trimmed by 6 bases and J by 4 bases, leaving 13 bases between them. DNA of the CDR3: TGTGCCTGTGGATTGGGCGTTAATCAGCCCCAGCATTTT. It yields the protein CACGLGVNQPQHF.

The chain combines TRBV28 with TRBJ2-7, with TRBD1 identical over 8 bases. Trimming removed 3 bases from V and 3 bases from J; junction bases left unmatched: 4. CDR3 length equals 14 residues. From germline, CDR1 is MDHEN and CDR2 SYDVKM. For the CDR3, the DNA is TGTGCCAGCAGTTTTATCAGGGGGCACTACGAGCAGTACTTC. Translating gives CASSFIRGHYEQYF.

The chain joins TRBV19 to TRBJ2-7; tentatively, D is TRBD1 (5 bases). V lost 2 bases, J lost 6 bases, and 11 bases lay in between. The CDR3 length is 13 residues. Germline V gene sequence: CDR1 LNHDA, CDR2 SQIVND (reference sequence). In nucleotides, the CDR3 is TGTGCCAGTAGTATACTAGGGGCCGGCGAGCAGTACTTC. The encoded protein is CASSILGAGEQYF.

This chain connects TRBV6-5 to TRBJ1-5, with 7 bases identical to TRBD1. The length of the CDR3 is 15 residues. The junction had 5 bases not matched to a gene; V was cut back by 2 bases and J by 4 bases. Per the germline V gene, CDR1 is MNHEY and CDR2 is SVGAGI. The CDR3 sequence: CASSYDGTVNQPQHF. CDR3 nucleotides: TGTGCCAGCAGTTACGACGGGACAGTAAATCAGCCCCAGCATTTT.

This chain connects TRBV5-1 to TRBJ2-2; 11 bases are a match to TRBD2. J was trimmed by 5 bases and V by 4 bases; bases with no gene match: 7. The CDR3 loop spans 16 amino acids. The germline V gene has CDR1 SGHRS and CDR2 YFSETQ. The CDR3 DNA is TGCGCCAGCAGCAGCCGGACTAGCGGGCTAACCGGGGAGCTGTTTTTT. This encodes CASSSRTSGLTGELFF.

The rearrangement links TRBV6-5 to TRBJ2-7; 10 nucleotides match TRBD2. The CDR3 is 15 residues long. Germline V gene lookup returns CDR1 MNHEY and CDR2 SVGAGI. V shed 6 bases, J shed 6 bases, and the junction held 11 bases outside the gene matches. CDR3 bases: TGTGCCAGCAGCCTGGGCCTAGCGGGAGTCGGCGAGCAGTACTTC. Its protein is CASSLGLAGVGEQYF.

The rearrangement joins TRBV10-3 to TRBJ1-6; TRBD1 matches 11 bases. This CDR3 region has 12 residues. CDR1 ENHRY and CDR2 SYGVKD come from the germline V gene. J was trimmed by 8 bases and V by 10 bases; bases with no gene match: 1. Written as DNA, the CDR3 is TGTGCCACGGGACAGGGGGATTCACCCCTCCACTTT. It is translated as CATGQGDSPLHF.

The chain uses TRBV9 and TRBJ1-2; possible D gene TRBD1, 6 bases. The V gene lost 4 bases and the J gene lost 4 bases, with 11 bases spanning the gap. Germline loops: CDR1 SGDLS, CDR2 YYNGEE. CDR3 size: 13 residues. The CDR3 loop is CASSYTGRYGYTF. The CDR3 DNA follows: TGTGCCAGCAGCTATACAGGGCGCTATGGCTACACCTTC.

This clone was observed once. This chain links TRBV6-5 with TRBJ2-3; TRBD1 aligns across 7 bases. The CDR3 consists of 13 residues. Germline V gives CDR1 MNHEY, CDR2 SVGAGI. The trim removed 5 bases at V and 11 bases at J, leaving 10 bases unmatched. CDR3 in DNA: TGTGCCAGCAGTACGGAACAGGGGCTTGGGCAGTATTTT. Translation: CASSTEQGLGQYF.

The genes are TRBV6-5 and TRBJ2-7; TRBD2 matches at 13 bases. Germline lookup yields CDR1 MNHEY and CDR2 SVGAGI. Trimming cost V 5 bases and J 3 bases; bases outside gene matches: 4. The CDR3 totals 15 residues. The CDR3 loop is CASSPGLAGDYEQYF. The CDR3 DNA sequence: TGTGCCAGCAGTCCCGGACTAGCGGGAGACTACGAGCAGTACTTC.

CDR3 residues: CAITPGQANTEAFF. The CDR3 DNA follows: TGTGCCATCACTCCGGGACAGGCGAACACTGAAGCTTTCTTT. The V gene is TRBV10-3, the J gene TRBJ1-1, with 8 bases identical to TRBD1. Germline V gene lookup returns CDR1 ENHRY and CDR2 SYGVKD. The CDR3 length is 14 residues. The ends lost 7 bases at V and 1 base at J; junction bases unmatched: 5.

This clone came up a few times. The V gene is TRBV6-1, the J gene TRBJ2-7, with TRBD1 matching 12 bases. Germline CDR1 reads MNHNS; CDR2 reads SASEGT. This CDR3 is built from 15 residues. The trim removed 4 bases at V and 6 bases at J, leaving 7 bases unmatched. In DNA form, the CDR3 reads TGTGCCAGCAGTGTCTCGGGACAGGGGGCGCGCGAGCAGTACTTC. Amino acid sequence: CASSVSGQGAREQYF.

The rearrangement joins TRBV18 to TRBJ2-1, with TRBD2 matching over 13 bases. Germline CDR1 reads KGHSH; CDR2 reads LQKENI. CDR3 length equals 16 residues. Trimming removed 1 base from V and 7 bases from J; junction bases left unmatched: 4. The CDR3 loop reads CASSPLGLAGENEQFF. CDR3 nucleotides: TGTGCCAGCTCACCACTTGGACTAGCGGGAGAGAATGAGCAGTTCTTC.

V and J are TRBV7-2 and TRBJ2-7; 8 nucleotides align to TRBD2. Germline CDR1 and CDR2: SGHTA and FQGNSA. The CDR3 runs 17 residues. After removal of 2 bases from V and 6 bases from J, the junction contained 15 bases not matched to a gene. CDR3 sequence (DNA): TGTGCCAGCAGCTTATATGGCCTAGCGGGTACCCCCAGCGAGCAGTACTTC. The encoded protein is CASSLYGLAGTPSEQYF. The variable domain in full, with the rest retrieved from reference TRBV7-2 and TRBJ2-7, is GAGVSQSPSNKVTEKGKDVELRCDPISGHTALYWYRQSLGQGLEFLIYFQGNSAPDKSGLPSDRFSAERTGGSVSTLTIQRTQQEDSAVYLCASSLYGLAGTPSEQYFGPGTRLTVT.